These 3 T cell receptor beta chains came from one sample sequenced in a study of blood T cell repertoires in COVID-19. Generated by immunoSEQ multiplex PCR, the TCRdb table keeps only in-frame clones and is missing some. The sample yields hundreds of thousands of clones, roughly 85% seen once. Sequenced sample: peripheral blood. These receptors came from a man younger than 35 with active or convalescent COVID-19.

V and J are TRBV18 and TRBJ1-1; D possibly corresponds to TRBD1 (5 bases). V lost 5 bases to trimming and J lost 7 bases, with 20 bases between them. This CDR3 region has 15 residues. In germline, CDR1 is KGHSH, CDR2 LQKENI. CDR3 loop: CASSKAGAGYYEAFF. As DNA, the CDR3 is TGTGCCAGCTCAAAGGCAGGCGCAGGGTACTATGAAGCTTTCTTT. The variable domain in full, with the rest retrieved from reference TRBV18 and TRBJ1-1, is NAGVMQNPRHLVRRRGQEARLRCSPMKGHSHVYWYRQLPEEGLKFMVYLQKENIIDESGMPKERFSAEFPKEGPSILRIQQVVRGDSAAYFCASSKAGAGYYEAFFGQGTRLTVV.

V usage is TRBV7-9 and J usage is TRBJ1-1; tentative D call: TRBD1 (6 bases). The germline CDR1 and CDR2 sequences are SEHNR and FQNEAQ (reference sequence). The V end was cut by 2 bases, the J end by 1 base, with 14 bases between. CDR3 length: 16 amino acids. The CDR3, as DNA: TGTGCCAGCAGCTTAAGTTTCGACAGGCCGAACACTGAAGCTTTCTTT. As protein: CASSLSFDRPNTEAFF.

The genes are TRBV27 and TRBJ1-2, with D perhaps TRBD1 (6 bases). The CDR3 totals 13 residues. The V end was cut by 2 bases, the J end by 8 bases, with 12 bases between. Looked up from germline, CDR1 is MNHEY and CDR2 is SMNVEV (reference sequence). The CDR3: CASSLTGSVGYTF. CDR3 coding DNA: TGTGCCAGCAGTTTAACAGGGTCCGTGGGCTACACCTTC.